This section outlines one T cell receptor (beta chain) sequence together with its context. Its antigen is currently unknown. Vbeta (60) and Jbeta (13) primers were used in the PCR. Profiling relied on immunoSEQ multiplex PCR, and the TCRdb table lists in-frame clones only, not all of them. The data hold approximately 140,000 clones, with 65% to 80% observed a single time. This record comes from a study of cytomegalovirus exposure and HLA in healthy donors. Whole-study results and caveats: A prior analysis recorded that most TCR beta V segments were productive about 87% or about 30% of the time. Sequencing probably produced one cluster of sequence variants that were highly shared. Reportedly, a later analysis found an Asian-associated ancestry cluster had fewer N-insertions than the approximately 700-donor mean. TCR beta V- and J-gene trimming, according to a later analysis, was linked to a missense DCLRE1C variant.

The CDR3 is 14 residues long. V shed 3 bases and J shed 6 bases, with 12 bases lying between them. Germline V gene lookup returns CDR1 LNHDA and CDR2 SQIVND (reference sequence). This sequence originates from a woman between 18 and 29 years old in good health and CMV-seronegative. The V and J genes are TRBV19 and TRBJ2-1; D is possibly TRBD2 (5 bases). The sequenced sample was PBMCs. Written as DNA, the CDR3 is TGTGCCAGTAGTATCAGTGCTAGCCTCAATGAGCAGTTCTTC. Encoded protein: CASSISASLNEQFF.